This T cell receptor beta chain was captured by sequencing in a study of T cell responses to AZD1222 COVID-19 vaccine. Study overall: Second-dose timings of about 4 or about 12 weeks were pooled. The study's findings and limits: Repertoires were obtained only post-peak T cell response. It was only five to seven AZD1222 recipients who were seropositive at baseline. Possibly, clonal diversity was underestimated; donors were largely white British and included more females.

Produced via immunoSEQ multiplex PCR; TCRdb's table is partial and in-frame only. Of tens of thousands of clones in the sample, approximately 87% were seen once. Regarding this clone: Its antigen is still unknown.

The V and J ends lost 6 bases and 0 bases respectively, with 12 bases between them. Germline V gene data show CDR1 as MDHEN and CDR2 as SYDVKM. CDR3 length equals 16 residues. The source of this sequence is an adult in good health. V and J are TRBV28 and TRBJ2-6; D not resolved. Specimen: peripheral blood, collected on day 0 of AZD1222 vaccination. This CDR3 is CASSGRASSGANVLTF. The CDR3 DNA follows: TGTGCCAGCAGCGGACGGGCGAGCTCTGGGGCCAACGTCCTGACTTTC.